The 19 T cell receptor beta chains below all came from one sample that was sequenced in a study of shared clonotypes between healthy human individuals (TCRdb year 2020). For the CD8 naive samples, CD45RO-negative cells were positively selected for CCR7, yielding a CD45RA+CCR7+ population from which TemRA cells were excluded. Libraries came from the immunoSEQ multiplex PCR assay. The table was pulled from immuneACCESS by TCRdb, which kept in-frame rearrangements only. Such tables lose some clones; where checked, under half of the loss comes from unresolved V genes, and the rest has no known cause. This sample is represented by about 2,100,000 clones; just over 90% of them were singletons. In total, the top ten clones hold around 1.7% of the sample. Sequencing input: naive CD8+ T cells from PBMCs. The cell subset or site label of this sample denotes: CD45RA+CCR7+. The source of these receptors is a man aged 18 to 29 in good health. Some clones in this sample may be carry-over from other donors' samples.

To note about this clone: The sample carries other DNA sequences with the same CDR3. The chain recombines TRBV6-5 with TRBJ2-7, with TRBD1 identical over 9 bases. The CDR3 runs to 15 residues. Germline CDR1 and CDR2: MNHEY and SVGAGI. V was clipped by 0 bases and J by 2 bases; unmatched bases: 2. CDR3 nucleotides: TGTGCCAGCAGTTACTCGGGACAGGGTACCTACGAGCAGTACTTC. As protein: CASSYSGQGTYEQYF.

This clone was seen just once. The chain joins TRBV7-9 to TRBJ2-2; D gene uncertain. CDR3 size: 12 residues. V was trimmed by 8 bases and J by 4 bases, leaving 8 bases between them. Germline CDR1 reads SEHNR; CDR2 reads FQNEAQ (reference sequence). The chain's CDR3 is CASLKSTGELFF. The CDR3 nucleotides are TGTGCCAGCCTCAAGAGCACCGGGGAGCTGTTTTTT.

This clone has only one observation. This CDR3 is also generated by other DNA sequences in the sample. The V call is TRBV29-1, the J call TRBJ2-3; maybe TRBD1 (6 bases). Looked up from germline, CDR1 is SQVTM and CDR2 is ANQGSEA. CDR3 size: 10 residues. V was clipped by 6 bases and J by 6 bases, with 7 bases between them. CDR3 DNA: TGCAGCGTCCAGGGGGATACGCAGTATTTT. Translated, it gives CSVQGDTQYF.

In regard to this clone: The sample has other DNA sequences that encode this CDR3 too. This chain joins TRBV28 and TRBJ2-5; 7 bases match TRBD2. Trimming at V came to 3 bases and at J to 3 bases, leaving 1 base not matched to a gene. The CDR3 is made up of 13 amino acids. Per germline, CDR1 MDHEN and CDR2 SYDVKM. The chain's CDR3 is CASSLGGKETQYF. CDR3 sequence (DNA): TGTGCCAGCAGTTTGGGGGGGAAAGAGACCCAGTACTTC.

The chain couples TRBV29-1 to TRBJ2-1; TRBD2 aligns across 8 bases. CDR1 and CDR2 from the germline V gene are SQVTM and ANQGSEA. There are 13 residues in the CDR3. CDR3 sequence (DNA): TGCACCATAGCGGGGAGCTCCTACAATGAGCAGTTCTTC. Encoded protein: CTIAGSSYNEQFF.

The chain couples TRBV6-5 to TRBJ1-5; D is unclear. The germline V gene encodes CDR1 MNHEY and CDR2 SVGAGI. V was shortened by 5 bases and J by 1 base, with 12 bases between the two germline ends. The CDR3 is made up of 15 amino acids. CDR3 amino acids: CASSPGPESNQPQHF. CDR3 in DNA: TGTGCCAGCAGTCCCGGTCCCGAAAGCAATCAGCCCCAGCATTTT.

The CDR3 DNA follows: TGTGCCAGCAGTTTATCCGGGACTGCCATGGTTGAGACCCAGTACTTC. It is translated as CASSLSGTAMVETQYF. The rearrangement joins TRBV27 to TRBJ2-5; maybe TRBD2 (6 bases). The CDR3 is 16 amino acids. The germline V gene encodes CDR1 MNHEY and CDR2 SMNVEV (reference sequence). Trimming removed 0 bases from V and 5 bases from J, with 16 bases in between.

The rearrangement joins TRBV28 to TRBJ2-1; TRBD2 matches at 7 bases. J gave up 3 bases and V 3 bases, and 5 bases lay outside the gene matches. The CDR3 has 15 residues. CDR1 is MDHEN and CDR2 is SYDVKM in the germline V gene. The CDR3 DNA sequence: TGTGCCAGCAGTTTGATTAGCGGGTTCTACAATGAGCAGTTCTTC. It encodes CASSLISGFYNEQFF.

This clone was observed a handful of times. The genes are TRBV5-4 and TRBJ1-1; D unclear. V dropped 4 bases and J dropped 3 bases, with 7 bases sitting between them. The CDR3 is 12 amino acids. CDR1 is SGHNT and CDR2 is YYREEE in the germline V gene (reference sequence). DNA for the CDR3: TGTGCCAGCAGCCGATGGGACACTGAAGCTTTCTTT. It translates to CASSRWDTEAFF.

The chain has TRBV19 and TRBJ1-2; D unclear. This CDR3 contains 15 residues. Germline-derived CDR1 and CDR2 are LNHDA and SQIVND (reference sequence). Trimming cost V 3 bases and J 1 base, with 12 bases left between them. CDR3 DNA: TGTGCCAGTAGTATGACCCTCGCACTTAACTATGGCTACACCTTC. This sequence encodes CASSMTLALNYGYTF.

The CDR3 region has the DNA TGTGCCAGCACCGTTGCTTCAAATCTTTACGAGCAGTACTTC. Its translation: CASTVASNLYEQYF. The genes are TRBV7-9 and TRBJ2-7; D unclear. The ends were cut back, 7 bases at V and 4 bases at J, with 17 bases in the middle. Looked up from germline, CDR1 is SEHNR and CDR2 is FQNEAQ (reference sequence). There are 14 residues in the CDR3.

The chain joins TRBV6-5 to TRBJ1-2, with D perhaps TRBD1 (5 bases). The CDR3 runs to 15 residues. Trimming removed 5 bases at V and 4 bases at J, with 17 bases between. In germline, CDR1 is MNHEY, CDR2 SVGAGI. The CDR3 region has the DNA TGTGCCAGCAGTACCGGGGACTGGTCCATCTATGGCTACACCTTC. Translating it yields CASSTGDWSIYGYTF.

The chain uses TRBV7-3 and TRBJ2-3, with D hard to call. Looked up from germline, CDR1 is SGHTA and CDR2 is FQGTGA. CDR3 size: 13 residues. V was trimmed by 4 bases and J by 5 bases, leaving 10 bases between them. CDR3 nucleotides: TGTGCCAGCAGCTCTAGTGCTGAAGATACGCAGTATTTT. Translation gives CASSSSAEDTQYF.

V usage is TRBV13 and J usage is TRBJ2-1, with a weak D call TRBD2 (5 bases). V was shortened by 0 bases and J by 7 bases, with 10 bases between the two germline ends. Germline V gene sequence: CDR1 PRHDT, CDR2 FYEKMQ (reference sequence). CDR3 length equals 14 residues. The chain's CDR3 is CASSLGLRGNEQFF. CDR3 DNA sequence: TGTGCCAGCAGCTTAGGCCTAAGAGGGAATGAGCAGTTCTTC.

This chain links TRBV28 with TRBJ1-1, with a weak D call TRBD1 (5 bases). There are 17 residues in the CDR3. Germline V gene sequence: CDR1 MDHEN, CDR2 SYDVKM. V was shortened by 1 base and J by 6 bases, with 21 bases between the two germline ends. CDR3 bases: TGTGCCAGCAGTTTATTGGCAGGATTTATTTCGGGACCTGAAGCTTTCTTT. Translated, it gives CASSLLAGFISGPEAFF.

Note on this clone: A much larger clone lies a single base off, so this may be a read error. This rearrangement joins TRBV11-2 to TRBJ2-5; D remains unclear. The J call may be incorrect, as the DNA end agrees better with TRBJ2-7. Per the germline V gene, CDR1 is SGHAT and CDR2 is FQNNGV. There are 11 residues in the CDR3. Here the CDR3 DNA reads TGTGCCAGCAGCTTCTCCTACGAGCAGTACTTC. Translation gives CASSFSYEQYF.

V and J are TRBV11-2 and TRBJ2-5, with TRBD1 as a possible D gene (6 bases). V shed 2 bases and J shed 1 base, with 14 bases lying between them. Germline lookup yields CDR1 SGHAT and CDR2 FQNNGV. CDR3 length equals 16 residues. The DNA of the CDR3 is TGTGCCAGCAGCTTACAGGCCTGGGGGCCCCAAGAGACCCAGTACTTC. Its translation is CASSLQAWGPQETQYF.

The chain is built from TRBV29-1 and TRBJ2-7; a possible D gene is TRBD2 (7 bases). Trimming stripped 4 bases from V and 1 base from J, with 14 bases between. CDR1 and CDR2 (germline): SQVTM, ANQGSEA. This CDR3 spans 14 amino acids. The CDR3 sequence: CSVGGGGPSYEQYF. The CDR3 DNA sequence: TGCAGCGTTGGAGGGGGAGGGCCTTCCTACGAGCAGTACTTC.

The chain has TRBV9 and TRBJ2-3; 13 bases line up with TRBD2. This CDR3 spans 15 amino acids. V was pared by 0 bases and J by 6 bases, with 1 base of the junction left unmatched. Germline loops: CDR1 SGDLS, CDR2 YYNGEE. The CDR3: CASSVATSGRDTQYF. The CDR3 DNA reads as TGTGCCAGCAGCGTAGCGACTAGCGGGAGGGATACGCAGTATTTT. The entire variable domain, with the rest obtained from reference TRBV9 and TRBJ2-3, is as follows: DSGVTQTPKHLITATGQRVTLRCSPRSGDLSVYWYQQSLDQGLQFLIQYYNGEERAKGNILERFSAQQFPDLHSELNLSSLELGDSALYFCASSVATSGRDTQYFGPGTRLTVL.